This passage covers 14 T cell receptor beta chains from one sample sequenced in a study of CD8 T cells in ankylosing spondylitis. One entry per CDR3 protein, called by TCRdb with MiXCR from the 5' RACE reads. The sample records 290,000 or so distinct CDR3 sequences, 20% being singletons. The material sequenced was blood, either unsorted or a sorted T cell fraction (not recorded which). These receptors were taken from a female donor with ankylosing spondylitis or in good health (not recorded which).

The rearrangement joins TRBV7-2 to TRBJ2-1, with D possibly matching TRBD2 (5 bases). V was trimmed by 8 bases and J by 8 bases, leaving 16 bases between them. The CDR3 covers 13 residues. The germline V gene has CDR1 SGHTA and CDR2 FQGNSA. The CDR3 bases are TGTGCCAGCCGTTTAAACGGGGTCCATGAGCAGTTCTTC. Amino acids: CASRLNGVHEQFF.

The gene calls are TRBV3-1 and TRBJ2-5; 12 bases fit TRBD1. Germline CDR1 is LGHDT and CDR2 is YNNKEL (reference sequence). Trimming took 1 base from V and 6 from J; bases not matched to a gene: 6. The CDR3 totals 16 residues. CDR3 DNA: TGTGCCAGCAGCCAAGTCCGGGACAGGGGGCGAAAGACCCAGTACTTC. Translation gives CASSQVRDRGRKTQYF.

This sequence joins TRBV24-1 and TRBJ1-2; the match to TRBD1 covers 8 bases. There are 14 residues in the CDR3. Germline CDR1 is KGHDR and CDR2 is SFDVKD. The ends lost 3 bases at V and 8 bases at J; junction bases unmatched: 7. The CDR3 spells CATSDTGQGWGYTF. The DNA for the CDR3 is TGTGCCACCAGTGATACCGGACAGGGCTGGGGCTACACCTTC.

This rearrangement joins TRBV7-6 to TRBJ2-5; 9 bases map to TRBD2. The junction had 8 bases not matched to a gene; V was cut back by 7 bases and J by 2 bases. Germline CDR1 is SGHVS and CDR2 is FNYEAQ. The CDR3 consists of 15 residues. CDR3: CASTGVAGAQETQYF. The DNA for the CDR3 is TGTGCCAGCACCGGGGTAGCGGGAGCACAAGAGACCCAGTACTTC.

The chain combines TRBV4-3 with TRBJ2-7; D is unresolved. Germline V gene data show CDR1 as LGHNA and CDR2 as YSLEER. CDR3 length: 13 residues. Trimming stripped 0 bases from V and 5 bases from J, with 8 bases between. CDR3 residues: CASSQDIGDEQYF. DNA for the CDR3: TGCGCCAGCAGCCAAGATATAGGTGACGAGCAGTACTTC.

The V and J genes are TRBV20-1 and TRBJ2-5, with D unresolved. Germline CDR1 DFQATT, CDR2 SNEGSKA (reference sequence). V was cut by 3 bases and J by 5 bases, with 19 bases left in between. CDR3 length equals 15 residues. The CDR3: CSASPPQSGLETQYF. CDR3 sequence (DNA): TGCAGTGCTAGTCCCCCCCAGAGTGGGCTTGAGACCCAGTACTTC.

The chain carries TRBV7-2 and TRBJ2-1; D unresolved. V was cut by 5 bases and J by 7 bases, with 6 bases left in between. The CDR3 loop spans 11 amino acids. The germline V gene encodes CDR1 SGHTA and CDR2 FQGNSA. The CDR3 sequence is CASSDWNEQFF. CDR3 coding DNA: TGTGCCAGCAGCGACTGGAATGAGCAGTTCTTC.

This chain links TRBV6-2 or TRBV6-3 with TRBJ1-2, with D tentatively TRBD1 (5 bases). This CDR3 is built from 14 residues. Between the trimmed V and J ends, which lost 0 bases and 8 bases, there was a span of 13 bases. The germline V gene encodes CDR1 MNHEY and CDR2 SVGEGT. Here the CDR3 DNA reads TGTGCCAGCAGTTACTCCGGCCCAGGGAAAGGCTACACCTTC. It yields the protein CASSYSGPGKGYTF.

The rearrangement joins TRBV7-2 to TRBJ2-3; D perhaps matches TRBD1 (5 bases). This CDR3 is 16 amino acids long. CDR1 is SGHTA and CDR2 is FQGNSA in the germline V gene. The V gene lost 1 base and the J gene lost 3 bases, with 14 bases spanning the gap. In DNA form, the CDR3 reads TGTGCCAGCAGCTTAGGAACAGGACCCGGTACAGATACGCAGTATTTT. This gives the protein CASSLGTGPGTDTQYF.

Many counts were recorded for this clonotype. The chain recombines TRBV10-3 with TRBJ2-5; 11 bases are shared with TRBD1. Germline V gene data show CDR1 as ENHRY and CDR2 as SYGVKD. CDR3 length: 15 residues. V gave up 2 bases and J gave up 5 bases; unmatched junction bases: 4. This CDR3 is CAISETRTGGETQYF. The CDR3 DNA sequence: TGTGCCATCAGTGAGACACGGACAGGGGGCGAGACCCAGTACTTC.

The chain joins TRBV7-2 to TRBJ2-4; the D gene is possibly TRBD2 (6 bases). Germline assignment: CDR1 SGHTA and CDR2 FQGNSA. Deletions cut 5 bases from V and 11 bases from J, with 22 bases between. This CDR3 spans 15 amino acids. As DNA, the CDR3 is TGTGCCAGCAGCCCCTCAGGCCTAGCGCCCTTGGTTCAGTACTTC. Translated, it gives CASSPSGLAPLVQYF.

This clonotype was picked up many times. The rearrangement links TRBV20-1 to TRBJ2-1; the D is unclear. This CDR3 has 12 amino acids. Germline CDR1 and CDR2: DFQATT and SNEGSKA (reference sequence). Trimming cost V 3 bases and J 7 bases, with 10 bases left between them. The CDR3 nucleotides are TGCAGTGCTAGGGGCTCGGTGAATGAGCAGTTCTTC. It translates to CSARGSVNEQFF.

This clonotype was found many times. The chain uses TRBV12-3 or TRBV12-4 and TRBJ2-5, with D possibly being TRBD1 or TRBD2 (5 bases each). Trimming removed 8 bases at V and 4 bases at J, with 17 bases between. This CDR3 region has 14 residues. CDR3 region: CASDSVGRGETQYF. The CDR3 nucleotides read TGTGCCAGCGACTCGGTGGGACGCGGAGAGACCCAGTACTTC.

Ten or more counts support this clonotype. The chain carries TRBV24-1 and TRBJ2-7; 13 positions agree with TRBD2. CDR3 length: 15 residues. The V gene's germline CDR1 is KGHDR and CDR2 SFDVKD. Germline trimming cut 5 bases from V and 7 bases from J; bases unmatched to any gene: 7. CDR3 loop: CATSGGLAGAREQYF. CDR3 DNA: TGTGCCACCAGTGGAGGACTAGCGGGAGCTAGGGAGCAGTACTTC.